At least ten counts were recorded for the clone carrying this T cell receptor beta chain. Researchers took RNA transcripts and amplified the TCR beta CDR3 regions from them. With the HTBI primer set, the TCR CDR3 went through a first round of RT-PCR. TCRdb fed the multiplex PCR reads into MiXCR, producing one record per CDR3 protein. The table has hundreds of thousands of distinct CDR3 sequences, about 14% seen once; the top ten hold roughly an eighth. These data belong to a study of T cells in Graves' hyperthyroidism and ophthalmopathy. Material: blood. This sequence was found in a woman in her fifties or sixties with Graves' ophthalmopathy.

CDR3 loop: CASSPRSPNTEAFF. The CDR3 DNA sequence: TGTGCCAGCAGTCCCAGATCACCGAACACTGAAGCTTTCTTT. The chain carries TRBV28 and TRBJ1-1; D not certain. Germline values: CDR1 MDHEN, CDR2 SYDVKM. V lost 5 bases, J lost 1 base, and 11 bases lay in between. The CDR3 is made up of 14 amino acids.